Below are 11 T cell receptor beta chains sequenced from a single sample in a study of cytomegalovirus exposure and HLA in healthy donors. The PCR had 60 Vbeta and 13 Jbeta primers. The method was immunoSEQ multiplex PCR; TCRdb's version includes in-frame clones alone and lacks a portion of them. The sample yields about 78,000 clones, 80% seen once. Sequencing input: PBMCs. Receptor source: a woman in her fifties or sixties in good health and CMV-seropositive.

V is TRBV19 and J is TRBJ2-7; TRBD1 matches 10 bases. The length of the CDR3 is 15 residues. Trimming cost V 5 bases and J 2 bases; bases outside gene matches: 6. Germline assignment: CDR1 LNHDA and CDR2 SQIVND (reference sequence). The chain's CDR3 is CASSVRTGGAYEQYF. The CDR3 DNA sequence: TGTGCCAGTAGTGTTAGGACAGGGGGAGCCTACGAGCAGTACTTC.

Here the CDR3 reads CAWSPIAGYGYTF. In DNA form, the CDR3 reads TGTGCCTGGAGCCCCATTGCCGGCTATGGCTACACCTTC. The chain is built from TRBV30 and TRBJ1-2; D is undetermined. V lost 3 bases and J lost 4, with 12 bases in between. The CDR3 is 13 residues long. Per germline, CDR1 GTSNPN and CDR2 SVGIG (reference sequence).

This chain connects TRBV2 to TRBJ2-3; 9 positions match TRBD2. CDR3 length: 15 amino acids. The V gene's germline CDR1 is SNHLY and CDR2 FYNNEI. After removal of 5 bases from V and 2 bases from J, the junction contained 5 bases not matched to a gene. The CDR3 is CASSIAGANTDTQYF. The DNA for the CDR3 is TGTGCCAGCAGTATAGCGGGAGCCAACACAGATACGCAGTATTTT. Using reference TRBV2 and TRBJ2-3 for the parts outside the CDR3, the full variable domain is EPEVTQTPSHQVTQMGQEVILRCVPISNHLYFYWYRQILGQKVEFLVSFYNNEISEKSEIFDDQFSVERPDGSNFTLKIRSTKLEDSAMYFCASSIAGANTDTQYFGPGTRLTVL.

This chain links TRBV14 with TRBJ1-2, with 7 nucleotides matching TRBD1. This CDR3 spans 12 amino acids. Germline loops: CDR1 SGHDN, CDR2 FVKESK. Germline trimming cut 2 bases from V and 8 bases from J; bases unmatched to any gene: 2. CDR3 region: CASSQRDSGYTF. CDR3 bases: TGTGCCAGCAGCCAAAGGGACAGCGGCTACACCTTC.

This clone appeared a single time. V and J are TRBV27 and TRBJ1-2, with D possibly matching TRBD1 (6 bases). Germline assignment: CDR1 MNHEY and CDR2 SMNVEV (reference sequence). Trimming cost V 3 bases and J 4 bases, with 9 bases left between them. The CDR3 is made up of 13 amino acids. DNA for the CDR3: TGTGCCAGCAGTTTTCAGGGGTTCTATGGCTACACCTTC. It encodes CASSFQGFYGYTF.

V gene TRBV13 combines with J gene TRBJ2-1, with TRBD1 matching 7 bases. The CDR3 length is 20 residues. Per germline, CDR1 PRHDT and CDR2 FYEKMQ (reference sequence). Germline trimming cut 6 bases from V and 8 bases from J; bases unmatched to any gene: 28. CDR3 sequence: CASSQNPPLTGDLGFYEQFF. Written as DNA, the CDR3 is TGTGCCAGCAGTCAAAACCCCCCCCTAACAGGGGATCTAGGGTTTTATGAGCAGTTCTTC.

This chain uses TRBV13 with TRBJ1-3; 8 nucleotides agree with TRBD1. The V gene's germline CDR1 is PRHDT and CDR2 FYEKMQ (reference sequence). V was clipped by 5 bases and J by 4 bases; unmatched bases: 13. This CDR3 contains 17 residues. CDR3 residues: CASSGSVQGARGNTIYF. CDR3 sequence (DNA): TGTGCCAGCAGCGGGTCTGTTCAGGGGGCGAGGGGAAACACCATATATTTT.

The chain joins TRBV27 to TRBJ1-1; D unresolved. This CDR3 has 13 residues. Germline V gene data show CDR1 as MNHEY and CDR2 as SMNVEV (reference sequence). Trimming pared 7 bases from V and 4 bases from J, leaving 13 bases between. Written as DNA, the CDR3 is TGTGCCAGCACCACCCGAGGGTTCACTGAAGCTTTCTTT. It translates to CASTTRGFTEAFF.

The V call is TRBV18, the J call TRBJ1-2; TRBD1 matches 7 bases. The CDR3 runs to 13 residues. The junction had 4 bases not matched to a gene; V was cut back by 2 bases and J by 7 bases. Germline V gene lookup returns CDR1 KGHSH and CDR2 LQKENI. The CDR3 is CASSPMDRIGYTF. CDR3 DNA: TGTGCCAGCTCACCAATGGACAGGATTGGCTACACCTTC.

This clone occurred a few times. CDR3 in amino acids: CASSYAGGGGNEQFF. In DNA form, the CDR3 reads TGTGCCAGCAGTTATGCGGGGGGTGGGGGCAATGAGCAGTTCTTC. The chain links TRBV6-5 to TRBJ2-1; TRBD2 matches at 8 bases. V trimming: 3 bases; J trimming: 6 bases; junction bases outside the gene matches: 7. The length of the CDR3 is 15 residues. Per the germline V gene, CDR1 is MNHEY and CDR2 is SVGAGI.

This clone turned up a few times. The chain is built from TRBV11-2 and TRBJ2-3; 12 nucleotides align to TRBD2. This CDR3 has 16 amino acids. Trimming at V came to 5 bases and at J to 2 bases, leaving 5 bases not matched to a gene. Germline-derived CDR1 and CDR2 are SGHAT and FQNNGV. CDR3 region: CASSPRLAGVTDTQYF. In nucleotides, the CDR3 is TGTGCCAGCAGCCCCCGACTAGCGGGAGTCACAGATACGCAGTATTTT. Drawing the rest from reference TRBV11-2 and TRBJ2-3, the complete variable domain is EAGVAQSPRYKIIEKRQSVAFWCNPISGHATLYWYQQILGQGPKLLIQFQNNGVVDDSQLPKDRFSAERLKGVDSTLKIQPAKLEDSAVYLCASSPRLAGVTDTQYFGPGTRLTVL.